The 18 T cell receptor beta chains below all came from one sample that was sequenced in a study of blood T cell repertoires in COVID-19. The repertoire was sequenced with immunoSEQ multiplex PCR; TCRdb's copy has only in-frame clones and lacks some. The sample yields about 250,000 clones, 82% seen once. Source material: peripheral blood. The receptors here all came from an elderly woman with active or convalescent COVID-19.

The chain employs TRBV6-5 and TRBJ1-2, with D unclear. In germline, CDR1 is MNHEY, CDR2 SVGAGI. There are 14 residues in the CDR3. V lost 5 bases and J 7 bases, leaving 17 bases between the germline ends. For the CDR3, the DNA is TGTGCCAGCAGTCCGACAAGAACACGCTCTGGCTACACCTTC. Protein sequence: CASSPTRTRSGYTF.

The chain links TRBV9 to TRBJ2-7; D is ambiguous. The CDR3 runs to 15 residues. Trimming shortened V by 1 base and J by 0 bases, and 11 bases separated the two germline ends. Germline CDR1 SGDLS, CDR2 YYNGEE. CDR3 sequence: CASSVSSGSSYEQYF. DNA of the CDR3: TGTGCCAGCAGCGTATCGTCTGGTAGCTCCTACGAGCAGTACTTC. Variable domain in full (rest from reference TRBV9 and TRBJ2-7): DSGVTQTPKHLITATGQRVTLRCSPRSGDLSVYWYQQSLDQGLQFLIQYYNGEERAKGNILERFSAQQFPDLHSELNLSSLELGDSALYFCASSVSSGSSYEQYFGPGTRLTVT.

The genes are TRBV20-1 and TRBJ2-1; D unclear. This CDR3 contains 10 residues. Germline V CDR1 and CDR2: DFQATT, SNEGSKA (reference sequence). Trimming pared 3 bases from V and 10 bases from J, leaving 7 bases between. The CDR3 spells CSASYLEQFF. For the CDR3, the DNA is TGCAGTGCTAGCTACTTGGAGCAGTTCTTC.

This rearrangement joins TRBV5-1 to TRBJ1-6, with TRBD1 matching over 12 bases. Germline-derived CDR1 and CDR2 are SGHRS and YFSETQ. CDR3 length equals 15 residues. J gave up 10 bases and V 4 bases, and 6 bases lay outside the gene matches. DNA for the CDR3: TGCGCCAGCAGCCTAGGGGACAGGGGGCAATCACCCCTCCACTTT. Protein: CASSLGDRGQSPLHF.

The CDR3 nucleotides are TGTGCCTGGAGTAGGACAGGGGGCAACTATGGCTACACCTTC. Its translation: CAWSRTGGNYGYTF. This chain joins TRBV30 and TRBJ1-2, with 11 bases lining up with TRBD1. V trimming: 2 bases; J trimming: 2 bases; junction bases outside the gene matches: 1. The V gene's germline CDR1 is GTSNPN and CDR2 SVGIG (reference sequence). CDR3 length equals 14 residues. Based on the CDR3 plus reference TRBV30 and TRBJ1-2, the full variable domain is SQTIHQWPATLVQPVGSPLSLECTVEGTSNPNLYWYRQAAGRGLQLLFYSVGIGQISSEVPQNLSASRPQDRQFILSSKKLLLSDSGFYLCAWSRTGGNYGYTFGSGTRLTVV.

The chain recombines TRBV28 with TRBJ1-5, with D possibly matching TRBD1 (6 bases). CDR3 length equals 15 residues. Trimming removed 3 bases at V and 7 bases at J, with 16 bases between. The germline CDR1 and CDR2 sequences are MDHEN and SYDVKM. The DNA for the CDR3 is TGTGCCAGCAGTTTGTCCGGCAGGGGTGAGCAGCCCCAGCATTTT. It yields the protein CASSLSGRGEQPQHF.

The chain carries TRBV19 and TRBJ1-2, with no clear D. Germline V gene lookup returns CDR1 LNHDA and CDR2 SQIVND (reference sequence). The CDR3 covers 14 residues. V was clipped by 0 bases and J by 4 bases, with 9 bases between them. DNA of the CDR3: TGTGCCAGTAGTATAGATGTGGGGAGCTATGGCTACACCTTC. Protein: CASSIDVGSYGYTF.

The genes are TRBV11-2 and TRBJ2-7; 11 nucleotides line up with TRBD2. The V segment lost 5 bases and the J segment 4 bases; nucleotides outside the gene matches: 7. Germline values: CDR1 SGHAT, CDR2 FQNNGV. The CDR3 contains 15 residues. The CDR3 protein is CASSETSGSSYEQYF. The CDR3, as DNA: TGTGCCAGCAGCGAAACTAGCGGGAGTTCTTACGAGCAGTACTTC.

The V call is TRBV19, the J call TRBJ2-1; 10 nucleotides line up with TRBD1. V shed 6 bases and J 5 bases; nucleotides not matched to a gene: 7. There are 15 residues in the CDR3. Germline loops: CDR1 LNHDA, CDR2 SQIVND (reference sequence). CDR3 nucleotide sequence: TGTGCCAGTAGCCTACGGGACAGGGGTGACAATGAGCAGTTCTTC. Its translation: CASSLRDRGDNEQFF.

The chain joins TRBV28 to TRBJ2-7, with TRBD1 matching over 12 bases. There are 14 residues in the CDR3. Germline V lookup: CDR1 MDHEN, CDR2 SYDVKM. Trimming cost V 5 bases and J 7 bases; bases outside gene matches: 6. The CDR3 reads CASSLGQGAGEQYF. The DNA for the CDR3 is TGTGCCAGCAGTCTGGGACAGGGGGCGGGTGAGCAGTACTTC.

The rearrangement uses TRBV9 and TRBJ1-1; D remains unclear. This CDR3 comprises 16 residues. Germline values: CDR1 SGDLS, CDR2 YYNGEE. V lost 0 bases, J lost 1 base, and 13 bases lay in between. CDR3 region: CASSVAPAGTNTEAFF. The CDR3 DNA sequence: TGTGCCAGCAGCGTAGCTCCGGCAGGTACGAACACTGAAGCTTTCTTT.

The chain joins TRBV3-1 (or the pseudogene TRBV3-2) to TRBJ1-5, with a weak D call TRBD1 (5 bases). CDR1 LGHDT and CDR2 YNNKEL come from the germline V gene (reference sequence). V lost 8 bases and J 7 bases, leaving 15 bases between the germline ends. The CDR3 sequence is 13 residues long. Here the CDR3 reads CASGDWGDQPQHF. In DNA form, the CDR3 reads TGTGCCAGCGGTGATTGGGGGGACCAGCCCCAGCATTTT.

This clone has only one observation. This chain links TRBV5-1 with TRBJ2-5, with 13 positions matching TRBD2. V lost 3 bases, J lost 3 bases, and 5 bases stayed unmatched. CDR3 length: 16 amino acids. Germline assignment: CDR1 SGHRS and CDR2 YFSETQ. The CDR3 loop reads CASSSGLAGVKETQYF. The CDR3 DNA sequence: TGCGCCAGCAGCTCAGGACTAGCGGGGGTCAAAGAGACCCAGTACTTC.

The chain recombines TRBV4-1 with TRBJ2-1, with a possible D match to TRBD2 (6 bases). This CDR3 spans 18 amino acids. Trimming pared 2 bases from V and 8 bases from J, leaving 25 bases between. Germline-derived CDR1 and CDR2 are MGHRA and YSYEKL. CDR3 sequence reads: CASSQTGVRTGTHHEQFF. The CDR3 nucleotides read TGCGCCAGCAGCCAAACGGGGGTAAGAACCGGGACGCATCATGAGCAGTTCTTC.

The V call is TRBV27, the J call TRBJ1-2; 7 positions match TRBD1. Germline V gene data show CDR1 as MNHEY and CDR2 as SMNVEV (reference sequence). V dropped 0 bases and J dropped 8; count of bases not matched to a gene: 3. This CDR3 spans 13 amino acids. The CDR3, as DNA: TGTGCCAGCAGTTTATCGCAGGGGGTCGGCTACACCTTC. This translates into CASSLSQGVGYTF.

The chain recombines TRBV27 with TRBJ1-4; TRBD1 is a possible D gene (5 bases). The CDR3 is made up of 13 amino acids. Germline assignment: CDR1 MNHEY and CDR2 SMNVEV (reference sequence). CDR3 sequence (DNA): TGTGCAAGCGGGGCCAGGGCTAATGAAAAACTGTTTTTT. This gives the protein CASGARANEKLFF.

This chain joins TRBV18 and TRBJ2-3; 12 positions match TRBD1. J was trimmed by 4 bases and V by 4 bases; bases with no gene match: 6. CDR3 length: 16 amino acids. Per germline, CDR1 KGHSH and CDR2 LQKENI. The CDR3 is CASSLPGQGAADTQYF. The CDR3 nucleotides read TGTGCCAGCTCACTCCCGGGACAGGGGGCCGCAGATACGCAGTATTTT.

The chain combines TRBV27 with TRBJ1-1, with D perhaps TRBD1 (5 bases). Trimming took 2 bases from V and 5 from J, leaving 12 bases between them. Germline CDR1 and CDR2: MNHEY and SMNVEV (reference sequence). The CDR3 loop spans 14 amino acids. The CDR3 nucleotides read TGTGCCAGCAGTTTAGCCAGGGTAGGGACTGAAGCTTTCTTT. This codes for CASSLARVGTEAFF.